The T cell receptor (beta chain) described here comes from a study of T cell changes during pregnancy in multiple sclerosis. This CDR3 region has 16 residues. Germline CDR1 LGHNA, CDR2 YSLEER. The V end lost 0 bases, the J end lost 3 bases, and 11 bases lay between the germline ends. The repertoire was sequenced with immunoSEQ multiplex PCR; TCRdb's copy has only in-frame clones and lacks some. This sample has around 35,000 clones, with 90% found just once. The receptor's source is a female donor with multiple sclerosis, enrolled in a pregnancy study. This material consisted of CD8+ T cells from peripheral blood mononuclear cells, taken before pregnancy. V usage is TRBV4-3 and J usage is TRBJ2-2, with D perhaps TRBD1 (5 bases). As DNA, the CDR3 is TGCGCCAGCAGCCAAGATTGGGGCAGCTACACCGGGGAGCTGTTTTTT. Translating gives CASSQDWGSYTGELFF.